These 6 T cell receptor beta chains came from one sample sequenced in a study of T cell changes during pregnancy in multiple sclerosis. Sequencing was performed with immunoSEQ multiplex PCR; in TCRdb, only in-frame clones are kept and a portion is missing. This repertoire shows 35,000 to 45,000 clones, approximately 91% found once; its top ten account for approximately 2%. Sequencing used CD4+ T cells from peripheral blood mononuclear cells, obtained after pregnancy. Receptors were obtained from a female donor in good health, enrolled as a control in a pregnancy study.

Here the CDR3 reads CAWRLPSSRRTDTQYF. In DNA form, the CDR3 reads TGTGCCTGGAGGCTCCCTAGCAGCCGTAGGACAGATACGCAGTATTTT. The chain carries TRBV30 and TRBJ2-3, with D possibly TRBD2 on 5 matching bases. The germline V gene has CDR1 GTSNPN and CDR2 SVGIG (reference sequence). The CDR3 covers 16 residues. The V and J ends lost 3 bases and 3 bases respectively, with 19 bases between them.

This chain's CDR3 is CASSGQGAGANVLTF. CDR3 nucleotides: TGTGCCAGCAGTGGACAGGGGGCTGGGGCCAACGTCCTGACTTTC. The V gene is TRBV6-4, the J gene TRBJ2-6, with 9 bases fitting TRBD1. The trim removed 4 bases at V and 2 bases at J, leaving 0 bases unmatched. Germline values: CDR1 MRHNA, CDR2 SNTAGT. The CDR3 runs 15 residues.

The chain is built from TRBV5-6 and TRBJ1-4; D is unresolved. In germline, CDR1 is SGHDT, CDR2 YYEEEE. The CDR3 is 15 amino acids. Between the trimmed V and J ends, which lost 2 bases and 15 bases, there was a span of 23 bases. CDR3 sequence: CASSFSSESGIRLFF. CDR3 bases: TGTGCCAGCAGCTTTTCGTCTGAGTCGGGGATAAGGTTGTTTTTT.

The rearrangement uses TRBV28 and TRBJ1-3; no firm D call. Deletions cut 7 bases from V and 4 bases from J, with 11 bases between. From germline, CDR1 is MDHEN and CDR2 SYDVKM. The CDR3 totals 13 residues. CDR3 sequence (DNA): TGTGCCAGCAAGGAAGGAGCCGGAAACACCATATATTTT. It encodes CASKEGAGNTIYF.

This sequence joins TRBV4-1 and TRBJ2-1, with D possibly TRBD1 on 5 matching bases. V lost 1 base to trimming and J lost 2 bases, with 9 bases between them. Germline V gene lookup returns CDR1 MGHRA and CDR2 YSYEKL. The CDR3 loop spans 15 amino acids. Written as DNA, the CDR3 is TGCGCCAGCAGCCAAGGACCAGGGCCCTACAATGAGCAGTTCTTC. It encodes CASSQGPGPYNEQFF.

The J gene is TRBJ2-7, the V gene TRBV6-1; the match to TRBD1 covers 10 bases. J gave up 8 bases and V 5 bases, and 12 bases lay outside the gene matches. CDR1 is MNHNS and CDR2 is SASEGT in the germline V gene. This CDR3 spans 15 amino acids. The CDR3 DNA sequence: TGTGCCAGCAGTTCCCCGGGACAGGGGATCAGGAAGCAGTACTTC. As protein: CASSSPGQGIRKQYF.